The 17 T cell receptor beta chains reported below all come from one sample, sequenced in a study of T cells expressing NK-cell markers. TCRdb reanalyzed the 5' RACE reads and collapses them to one entry per CDR3 protein, without DNA. This sample's clone table lists about half a million distinct CDR3 sequences. The source material was blood T cells: a sorted CD56 or NKG2C T cell subset, CD4+ or CD8+ T cells, or bulk PBMC T cells (not recorded which). Source of these receptors: a woman between 50 and 59 years old in good health.

The rearrangement joins TRBV7-7 to TRBJ2-2; lacking DNA, the TRBD1 call made by TCRdb goes unchecked. The CDR3 has 13 amino acids. CDR1 SSHAT and CDR2 FNYEAQ come from the germline V gene (reference sequence). The CDR3 sequence is CASHRGRTGELFF.

The chain joins TRBV14 to TRBJ2-3; checking the TCRdb D call of TRBD2 is not possible without DNA. This CDR3 spans 14 amino acids. Germline V CDR1 and CDR2: SGHDN, FVKESK. The chain's CDR3 is CASSQGTSGRTQYF.

The chain employs TRBV28 and TRBJ1-6. Germline CDR1 and CDR2: MDHEN and SYDVKM. CDR3 size: 14 residues. CDR3 residues: CASSLVTASSPLHF.

The chain has TRBV10-2 and TRBJ2-2; TCRdb's D gene call, TRBD2, goes unchecked for lack of DNA. Germline loops: CDR1 WSHSY, CDR2 SAAADI. This CDR3 is built from 12 residues. CDR3 region: CATGPLPRELFF.

The chain is built from TRBV28 and TRBJ2-4. Germline V gives CDR1 MDHEN, CDR2 SYDVKM. This CDR3 is 13 amino acids long. Here the CDR3 reads CASSLEILNIQYF.

V is TRBV29-1 and J is TRBJ1-5. Germline lookup yields CDR1 SQVTM and CDR2 ANQGSEA. CDR3 size: 12 residues. The CDR3 region is CSVELPNQPQHF.

This chain connects TRBV6-5 to TRBJ2-2; the TRBD2 assignment by TCRdb is unverifiable without DNA. There are 14 residues in the CDR3. Germline V lookup: CDR1 MNHEY, CDR2 SVGAGI. The CDR3 loop is CATFSGSGTGELFF.

The chain carries TRBV12-5 and TRBJ2-5; with no DNA, the TCRdb D assignment of TRBD2 cannot be verified. The CDR3 is made up of 17 amino acids. CDR1 LGHNT and CDR2 FRNRAP come from the germline V gene. CDR3 protein: CASGFMTSGLGGETQYF.

The genes are TRBV20-1 and TRBJ1-2; TCRdb picks TRBD1, but there is no DNA to check that call. Germline loops: CDR1 DFQATT, CDR2 SNEGSKA (reference sequence). The CDR3 runs 12 residues. The chain's CDR3 is CSASADRGGYTF.

This chain uses TRBV12-3 or TRBV12-4 with TRBJ2-3; checking the TCRdb D call of TRBD2 is not possible without DNA. This CDR3 region has 17 residues. The CDR3 region is CASSLSLSGRAGDTQYF.

This chain connects TRBV14 to TRBJ2-1; TCRdb gives TRBD2 as the D gene, but with no DNA this cannot be confirmed. This CDR3 comprises 14 residues. From germline, CDR1 is SGHDN and CDR2 FVKESK. CDR3 sequence: CASSQRVTYNEQFF.

V usage is TRBV29-1 and J usage is TRBJ2-1. The germline gives CDR1 SQVTM, CDR2 ANQGSEA. This CDR3 contains 14 residues. The CDR3 loop is CSISTFNKPNEQFF.

The chain links TRBV7-9 to TRBJ2-2. CDR1 and CDR2 from the germline V gene are SEHNR and FQNEAQ (reference sequence). The CDR3 totals 14 residues. This CDR3 reads CASSPHRSGGELFF.

This chain's CDR3 is CASSQPIQGEQKETQYF. The chain joins TRBV4-2 to TRBJ2-5; TCRdb indicates TRBD1, and absent DNA this call remains unverified. Looked up from germline, CDR1 is LGHNA and CDR2 is YNFKEQ. The CDR3 covers 17 residues.

The chain employs TRBV27 and TRBJ2-1; the D call from TCRdb, TRBD2, cannot be confirmed without DNA. Germline assignment: CDR1 MNHEY and CDR2 SMNVEV (reference sequence). The CDR3 is made up of 15 amino acids. The CDR3 loop is CASSFTGGPYAEQFF.

The chain links TRBV5-1 to TRBJ2-7. Germline V gene sequence: CDR1 SGHRS, CDR2 YFSETQ. The CDR3 totals 15 residues. The CDR3 sequence is CASSLDSGFSYEQYF.

The genes are TRBV5-1 and TRBJ2-1; TCRdb picks TRBD1, but there is no DNA to check that call. From germline, CDR1 is SGHRS and CDR2 YFSETQ. This CDR3 has 14 residues. CDR3 loop: CASSLGTGRDEQFF.